The clone carrying this TCR beta chain was counted a single time. Antigen unknown. The PCR had 60 Vbeta and 13 Jbeta primers. Only in-frame clones appear in the TCRdb table, and some are missing; sequencing was by immunoSEQ multiplex PCR. The table includes over 100,000 clones, over 65% detected once. This sample stems from a study of cytomegalovirus exposure and HLA in healthy donors. As for the study in general: Some 87 million unique TCRs from HLA-typed donors were held in an early release of data. The study, taken as a whole, reports: Information on immune exposure was restricted to one variable (CMV serostatus). Reported findings show TCR beta sequences accurately forecast HLA-A and HLA-B alleles in most subjects. V- and J-gene trimming in TCR beta was tied to a missense DCLRE1C variant by an analysis performed later.

V was clipped by 3 bases and J by 10 bases; unmatched bases: 4. The CDR3 is 14 amino acids. Per germline, CDR1 MNHEY and CDR2 SMNVEV (reference sequence). The sequence was collected from a woman in her 30s in good health and CMV-seropositive. The source material was PBMCs. This chain links TRBV27 with TRBJ1-6; 9 nucleotides match TRBD1. CDR3 nucleotide sequence: TGTGCCAGCAGTTTTGGGACAGGGTTCTCACCCCTCCACTTT. As protein: CASSFGTGFSPLHF.